This TCR beta chain emerged from a study of T-cell reconstitution after alpha-beta-depleted transplantation in children. Unique molecular identifiers featured in how the TCRbeta library was prepared. TCRdb reanalysed the PCR reads using MiXCR and keeps one entry per CDR3 protein. The repertoire holds hundreds of thousands of distinct CDR3 sequences, with approximately 15% as singletons. Germline-derived CDR1 and CDR2 are SGHRS and YFSETQ. This CDR3 has 13 amino acids. V was trimmed by 0 bases and J by 5 bases, leaving 8 bases between them. Sequencing was performed on PBMCs from the stem cell graft donor, taken from the stem cell graft. The receptor was isolated from a human donor who donated a stem cell graft to a child with acute myeloid leukemia. The rearrangement joins TRBV5-1 to TRBJ1-1; D unclear. The CDR3 nucleotides read TGCGCCAGCAGCTTGGATGTTATGACTGAAGCTTTCTTT. Its translation: CASSLDVMTEAFF.